This TCR beta chain was captured in a study of post-analysis software for immune sequencing data. Built from TCR beta cDNA, the libraries had unique molecular identifiers in them. TCRdb itself ran the PCR reads through MiXCR, one entry per CDR3 protein. The sample holds hundreds of thousands of distinct CDR3 sequences, 55% to 60% seen once. Study-level findings and limits: Versus controls, multiple sclerosis patients showed significantly lower diversity (normalized Chao1). In patients, TRBV5-6, TRBV5-1 and TRBV20-1 belonged to roughly 5 TRBV segments found more frequently than in controls.

Regarding this clonotype: Its specificity is not known.

Germline CDR1 is SGHTA and CDR2 is FQGNSA. Between the trimmed V and J ends, which lost 1 base and 1 base, there was a span of 16 bases. The CDR3 has 17 amino acids. Sequenced: blood. The rearrangement links TRBV7-2 to TRBJ2-5; D possibly corresponds to TRBD2 (5 bases). The sequence was obtained from a girl aged 2 to 9 with multiple sclerosis. The CDR3 reads CASSLGISGALQETQYF. The CDR3 DNA reads as TGTGCCAGCAGCTTAGGAATAAGCGGAGCCCTCCAAGAGACCCAGTACTTC.